This TCR beta chain was profiled in a study of T cell repertoires in cytomegalovirus infection. Turning to the study itself: Both CMV infection and a matching HLA type were indicated by public TCR beta signatures.

On this clonotype: Its antigen is not known.

TCRdb redid the calling of the reads with MiXCR, one entry per CDR3 protein. The data hold approximately 630,000 distinct CDR3 sequences, with 24% observed a single time. Study-level results: Clonotypes of TCR beta that were HLA-C-restricted and CMV-specific dominated the ex vivo response. People with CMV and the relevant HLA were identified by cumulative public TCR beta family frequency.

The receptor was derived from a human donor in good health (CMV status not recorded). Some clones in this sample may be carry-over from other donors' samples. Input material: CD8+ T cells from PBMCs.

CDR3 in amino acids: CASNEGRNTEAFF. The DNA of the CDR3 is TGTGCCAGCAATGAGGGGAGGAACACTGAAGCTTTCTTT. The rearrangement joins TRBV6-5 to TRBJ1-1; D perhaps matches TRBD1 (5 bases). V was trimmed by 7 bases and J by 1 base, leaving 10 bases between them. The germline CDR1 and CDR2 sequences are MNHEY and SVGAGI. This CDR3 has 13 residues.